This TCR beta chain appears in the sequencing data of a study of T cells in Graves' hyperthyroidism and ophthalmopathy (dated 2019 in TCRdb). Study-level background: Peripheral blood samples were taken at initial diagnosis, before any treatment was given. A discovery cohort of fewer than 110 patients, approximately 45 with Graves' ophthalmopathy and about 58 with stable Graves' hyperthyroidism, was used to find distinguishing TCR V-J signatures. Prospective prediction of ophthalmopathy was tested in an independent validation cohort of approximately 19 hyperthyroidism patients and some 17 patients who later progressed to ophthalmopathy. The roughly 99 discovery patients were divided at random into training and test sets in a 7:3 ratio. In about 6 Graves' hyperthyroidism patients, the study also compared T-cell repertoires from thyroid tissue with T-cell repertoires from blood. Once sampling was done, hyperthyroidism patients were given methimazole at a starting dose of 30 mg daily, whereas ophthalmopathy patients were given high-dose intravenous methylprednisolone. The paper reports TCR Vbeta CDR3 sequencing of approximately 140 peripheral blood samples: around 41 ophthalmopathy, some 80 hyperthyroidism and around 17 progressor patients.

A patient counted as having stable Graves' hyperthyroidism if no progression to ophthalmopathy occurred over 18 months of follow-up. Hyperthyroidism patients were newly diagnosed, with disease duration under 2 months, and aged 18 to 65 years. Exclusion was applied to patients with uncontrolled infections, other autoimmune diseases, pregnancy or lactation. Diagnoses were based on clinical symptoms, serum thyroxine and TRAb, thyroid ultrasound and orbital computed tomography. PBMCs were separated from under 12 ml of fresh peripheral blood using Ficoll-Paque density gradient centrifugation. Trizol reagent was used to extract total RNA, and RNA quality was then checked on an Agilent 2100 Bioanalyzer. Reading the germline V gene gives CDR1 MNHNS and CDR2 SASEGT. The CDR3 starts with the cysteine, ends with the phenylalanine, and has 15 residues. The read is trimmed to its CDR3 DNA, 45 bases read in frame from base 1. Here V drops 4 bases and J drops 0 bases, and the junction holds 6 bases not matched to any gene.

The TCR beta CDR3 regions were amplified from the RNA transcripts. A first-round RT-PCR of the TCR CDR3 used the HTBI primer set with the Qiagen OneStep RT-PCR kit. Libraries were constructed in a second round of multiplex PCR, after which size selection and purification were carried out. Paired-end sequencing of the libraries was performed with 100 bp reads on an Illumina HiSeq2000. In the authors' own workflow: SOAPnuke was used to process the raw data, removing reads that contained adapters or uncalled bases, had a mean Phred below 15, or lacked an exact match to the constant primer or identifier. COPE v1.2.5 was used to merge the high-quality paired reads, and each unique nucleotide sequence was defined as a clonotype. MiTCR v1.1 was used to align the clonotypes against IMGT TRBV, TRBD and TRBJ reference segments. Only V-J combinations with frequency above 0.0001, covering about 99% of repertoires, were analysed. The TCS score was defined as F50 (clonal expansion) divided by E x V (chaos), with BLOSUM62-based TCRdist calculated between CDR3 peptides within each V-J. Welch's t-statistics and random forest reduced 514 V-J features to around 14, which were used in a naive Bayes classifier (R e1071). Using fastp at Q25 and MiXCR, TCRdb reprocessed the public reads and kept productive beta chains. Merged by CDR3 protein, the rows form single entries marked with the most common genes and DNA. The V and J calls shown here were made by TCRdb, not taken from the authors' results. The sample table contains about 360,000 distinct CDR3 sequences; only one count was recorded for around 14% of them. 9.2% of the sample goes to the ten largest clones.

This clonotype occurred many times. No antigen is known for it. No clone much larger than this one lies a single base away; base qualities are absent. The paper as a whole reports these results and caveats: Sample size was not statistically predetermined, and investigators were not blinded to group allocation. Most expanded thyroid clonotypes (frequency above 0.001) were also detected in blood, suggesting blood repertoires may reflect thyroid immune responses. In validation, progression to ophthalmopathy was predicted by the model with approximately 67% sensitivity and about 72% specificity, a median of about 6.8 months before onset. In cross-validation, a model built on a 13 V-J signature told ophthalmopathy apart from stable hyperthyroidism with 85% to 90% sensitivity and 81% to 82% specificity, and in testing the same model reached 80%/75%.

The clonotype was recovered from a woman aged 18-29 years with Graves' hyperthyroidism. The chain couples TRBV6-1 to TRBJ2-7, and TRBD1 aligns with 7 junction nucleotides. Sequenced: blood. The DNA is TGTGCCAGCAGTGTCGATGCAGGGGGCTCCTACGAGCAGTACTTC. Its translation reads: CASSVDAGGSYEQYF.